The next 8 T cell receptor beta chains were all read from a single sample in a study of shared clonotypes between healthy human individuals. Only CD45RO-negative cells positively selected for CCR7 counted as naive CD8 cells, so terminally differentiated effector memory CD45RA+ cells were excluded. Measured with immunoSEQ multiplex PCR; TCRdb has only the in-frame clones, and not every one. The sample lists under 600,000 clones, 95% to 98% occurring once. Sequenced sample: naive CD8+ T cells sorted from blood. The source of these receptors is a man aged 25 to 45 in good health.

About this clone itself: Other DNA sequences in the sample encode the same CDR3. The chain joins TRBV29-1 to TRBJ2-3; TRBD2 is a possible D gene (6 bases). Trimming removed 7 bases at V and 3 bases at J, with 17 bases between. The CDR3 sequence is 14 residues long. Germline assignment: CDR1 SQVTM and CDR2 ANQGSEA. The CDR3 loop is CSADPGVGTDTQYF. CDR3 nucleotide sequence: TGCAGCGCCGACCCGGGAGTAGGTACAGATACGCAGTATTTT.

V and J are TRBV6-1 and TRBJ2-7; 8 bases are shared with TRBD1. This CDR3 is built from 16 residues. V dropped 2 bases and J dropped 6; count of bases not matched to a gene: 12. Looked up from germline, CDR1 is MNHNS and CDR2 is SASEGT. Here the CDR3 reads CASSEWEQGGYGEQYF. The CDR3 DNA reads as TGTGCCAGCAGTGAATGGGAACAGGGGGGTTATGGCGAGCAGTACTTC.

The count of this clone is one. The gene calls are TRBV29-1 and TRBJ1-1; no definite D call. The length of the CDR3 is 12 residues. Trimming stripped 7 bases from V and 0 bases from J, with 9 bases between. The germline CDR1 and CDR2 sequences are SQVTM and ANQGSEA. The DNA for the CDR3 is TGCAGCGGCCGCAGACTGAACACTGAAGCTTTCTTT. Translated, it gives CSGRRLNTEAFF. The full variable domain, with the rest looked up from reference TRBV29-1 and TRBJ1-1, is SAVISQKPSRDICQRGTSLTIQCQVDSQVTMMFWYRQQPGQSLTLIATANQGSEATYESGFVIDKFPISRPNLTFSTLTVSNMSPEDSSIYLCSGRRLNTEAFFGQGTRLTVV.

The chain couples TRBV11-2 to TRBJ2-7; perhaps TRBD1 as D (6 bases). The CDR3 spans 15 residues. Between the trimmed V and J ends, which lost 0 bases and 3 bases, there was a span of 12 bases. Per germline, CDR1 SGHAT and CDR2 FQNNGV. CDR3 sequence reads: CASSLEYGQYYEQYF. Here the CDR3 DNA reads TGTGCCAGCAGCTTAGAGTACGGACAGTACTACGAGCAGTACTTC.

V usage is TRBV7-6 and J usage is TRBJ1-1; no reliable D call. This CDR3 region has 15 residues. V gave up 1 base and J gave up 0 bases, with 9 bases separating them. In germline, CDR1 is SGHVS, CDR2 FNYEAQ. The CDR3 reads CASSLVTNMNTEAFF. CDR3 coding DNA: TGTGCCAGCAGCTTAGTGACAAACATGAACACTGAAGCTTTCTTT.

The chain recombines TRBV4-3 with TRBJ1-4; the D gene is possibly TRBD1 (6 bases). With 0 bases removed from V and 8 bases from J, the gap between germline ends came to 13 bases. Germline CDR1 is LGHNA and CDR2 is YSLEER. CDR3 length: 15 amino acids. This CDR3 reads CASSQERGYSEKLFF. The CDR3 coding sequence is TGCGCCAGCAGCCAAGAAAGGGGGTACTCGGAAAAACTGTTTTTT.

The chain carries TRBV19 and TRBJ1-5; D not resolved. Germline loops: CDR1 LNHDA, CDR2 SQIVND (reference sequence). This CDR3 has 15 amino acids. Trimming removed 5 bases at V and 7 bases at J, with 18 bases between. Written as DNA, the CDR3 is TGTGCCAGTAGTTGGGCTTGGGGTGACGGCCAGCCCCAGCATTTT. It encodes CASSWAWGDGQPQHF.

The rearrangement links TRBV27 to TRBJ1-1; D gene ambiguous. Looked up from germline, CDR1 is MNHEY and CDR2 is SMNVEV (reference sequence). The CDR3 consists of 15 residues. V shed 2 bases and J shed 3 bases, with 13 bases lying between them. Here the CDR3 reads CASSLKYSSDTEAFF. The CDR3 nucleotides read TGTGCCAGCAGTTTAAAGTACAGCTCGGACACTGAAGCTTTCTTT.